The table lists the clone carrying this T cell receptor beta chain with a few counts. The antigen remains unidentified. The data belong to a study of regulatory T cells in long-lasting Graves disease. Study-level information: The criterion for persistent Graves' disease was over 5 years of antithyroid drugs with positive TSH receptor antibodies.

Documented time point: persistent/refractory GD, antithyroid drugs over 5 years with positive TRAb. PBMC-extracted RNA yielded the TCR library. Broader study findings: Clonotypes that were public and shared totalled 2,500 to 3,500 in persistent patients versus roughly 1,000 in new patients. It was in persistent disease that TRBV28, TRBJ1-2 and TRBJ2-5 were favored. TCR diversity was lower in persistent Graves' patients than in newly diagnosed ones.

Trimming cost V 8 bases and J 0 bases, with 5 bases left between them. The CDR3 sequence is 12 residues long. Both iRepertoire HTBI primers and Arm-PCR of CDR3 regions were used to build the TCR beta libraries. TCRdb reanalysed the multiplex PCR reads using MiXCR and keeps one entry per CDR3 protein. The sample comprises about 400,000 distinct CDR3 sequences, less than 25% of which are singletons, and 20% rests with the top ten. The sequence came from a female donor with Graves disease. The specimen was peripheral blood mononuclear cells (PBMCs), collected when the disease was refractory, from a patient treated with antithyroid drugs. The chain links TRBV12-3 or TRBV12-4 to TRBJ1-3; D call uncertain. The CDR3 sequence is CASRRSGNTIYF. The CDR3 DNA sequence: TGTGCCAGCCGACGCTCTGGAAACACCATATATTTT.